This TCR beta chain was sequenced in a study of blood T cell repertoires in COVID-19. Those enrolled, adults aged roughly 18 to 89 years, came from roughly 23 US areas. Participants reported their clinical history, and cohort assignment relied on those reports. The CDR3 length is 14 residues. Germline V lookup: CDR1 SGHRS, CDR2 YFSETQ. Losses at the gene ends were 3 bases for V and 5 bases for J; bases not matched to a gene: 7. Here immunoSEQ multiplex PCR was the method, and the copy in TCRdb shows in-frame clones only, minus some. The sample shows about 240,000 clones, approximately 84% of them seen only once.

This rearrangement joins TRBV5-1 to TRBJ2-7, with 8 bases aligning to TRBD2. The sequenced sample was PBMCs or T cells enriched from blood (not recorded which). This clonotype was sampled from a woman aged 40-49 years with acute COVID-19. DNA of the CDR3: TGCGCCAGCAGCTCAAGCGGGAGCATCGACGAGCAGTACTTC. This codes for CASSSSGSIDEQYF.